Given below is one TCR beta chain in context. This clone appeared once. Its cognate antigen has yet to be identified. No base quality values were provided; no much bigger clone lies one nucleotide off. The library was built by means of the immunoSEQ multiplex PCR assay. Rearranged TCR beta chain sequences were amplified using the hsTCRB Kit according to the manufacturer's protocol. An Illumina MiSeq was used to sequence the TCRB libraries. Regarding the original processing steps: The kit vendor's proprietary platform handled demultiplexing, trimming and gene mapping. Drawn from immuneACCESS, this table holds only the in-frame rearrangements with V and J called that TCRdb kept. Clones are partly lost; checked studies trace under half to an unresolved V gene and leave the rest unexplained. D and trimming were read from the DNA, whereas the V and J calls and clone size are those reported in that table. The sample has 45,000 to 65,000 clones on record, about three quarters of them singletons. The ten largest clonotypes hold roughly 8.4% of the sample.

These data originate in a study of a mutant IDH1 vaccine in newly diagnosed glioma listed by TCRdb under 2021. At the level of the whole study: Across visits V03 through V10, patients got a total of eight vaccinations, given in weeks 1, 3, 5, 7, 11, 15, 19 and 23. Before enrollment, patients had received standard therapy of radiotherapy alone, temozolomide alone, or radiochemotherapy with temozolomide; most received the combination. Of the 25 to 40 patients who were treated, about 60% were male and roughly 38% were female, and the mean age was around 43 years. Vaccination started 4-6 weeks after radiotherapy alone, or was given together with temozolomide cycles in the groups whose treatment included chemotherapy. Longitudinal TCRB deep sequencing was done for fewer than 30 treated patients, wherever samples were available for exploratory analyses. Peripheral blood was drawn at six visits: V03 (baseline), V05, V07, V10, V12 and V13.

Trimming removed 1 base from V and 0 bases from J; the gene matches leave 7 bases unexplained. The CDR3 numbers 18 residues from cysteine through phenylalanine. Only the CDR3 portion is preserved as DNA: 54 bases, with reading frame beginning at the first base. The germline V gene supplies CDR1 KGHSH and CDR2 LQKENI. This specimen's time point label, per the study, means: week 23, last vaccination. Every vaccine dose consisted of 300 ug of a 20-mer mutant IDH1 peptide in Montanide, administered subcutaneously together with topical imiquimod. Donors had newly diagnosed WHO grade 3 or 4 IDH1-mutant astrocytomas with loss of nuclear ATRX. The samples were drawn from NOA16, a multicentre, single-arm, open-label phase I trial in Germany that tested a mutant IDH1 peptide vaccine in humans for the first time. Genomic DNA for TCRB sequencing was extracted from EDTA blood using the DNeasy Blood and Tissue Kit.

What the research found in general, with its limitations: The authors noted that analyses of patient blood samples could not be reproduced because of sample limitations. Changes in the top peripheral T cell clonotypes picked up by TCRB sequencing did not appear to be linked to pseudoprogression. Vaccine-induced immune responses across multiple MHC alleles were detected in roughly 94% of patients. Availability determined which PBMC samples were chosen for TCRB deep sequencing.

The TCR comes from a woman between 35 and 50 years old with glioma. Some clones in this sample may be carry-over from other donors' samples. The specimen was PBMCs, collected from a glioma patient whose treatment included an IDH1 peptide vaccine. The V gene is TRBV18 and the J gene is TRBJ2-4; 9 central bases correspond to TRBD2. The CDR3 has the sequence CASSPRASGDVAKNIQYF. The base sequence is TGTGCCAGCTCACCACGGGCTAGCGGGGACGTAGCCAAAAACATTCAGTACTTC.